The 13 T cell receptor beta chains below come from one sample, sequenced in a study of T cell repertoires in cytomegalovirus infection. One entry per CDR3 protein results from TCRdb running MiXCR on the reads. The table includes about 740,000 distinct CDR3 sequences, roughly a third detected once. Sequences were obtained from PBMCs. The receptors derive from a human donor in good health (CMV status not recorded). Some clones in this sample may be carry-over from other donors' samples.

This clonotype was observed at least ten times. The chain combines TRBV12-3 or TRBV12-4 with TRBJ2-6; 8 positions agree with TRBD1. Trimming took 5 bases from V and 5 from J; bases not matched to a gene: 5. There are 15 residues in the CDR3. For the CDR3, the DNA is TGTGCCAGCAGTCCCCGGACAGGGTGGGCCAACGTCCTGACTTTC. Its protein is CASSPRTGWANVLTF.

This clonotype occurred a few times. The chain is built from TRBV29-1 and TRBJ1-2; the D is unclear. Germline values: CDR1 SQVTM, CDR2 ANQGSEA. The CDR3 runs 11 residues. V lost 0 bases to trimming and J lost 7 bases, with 6 bases between them. CDR3 sequence reads: CSVEDRGGYTF. In nucleotides, the CDR3 is TGCAGCGTTGAAGATCGAGGTGGCTACACCTTC. Complete variable domain (other parts from reference TRBV29-1 and TRBJ1-2): SAVISQKPSRDICQRGTSLTIQCQVDSQVTMMFWYRQQPGQSLTLIATANQGSEATYESGFVIDKFPISRPNLTFSTLTVSNMSPEDSSIYLCSVEDRGGYTFGSGTRLTVV.

V and J are TRBV7-4 and TRBJ2-5; D is unclear. CDR1 SGHVT and CDR2 SQSDAQ come from the germline V gene. Trimming took 5 bases from V and 5 from J, leaving 12 bases between them. CDR3 length: 13 amino acids. The CDR3 DNA reads TGTGCCAGCAGCAGTGACCAGTTGGAGACCCAGTACTTC. This sequence encodes CASSSDQLETQYF.

Ten or more counts support this clonotype. The chain has TRBV12-3 or TRBV12-4 and TRBJ2-3; TRBD1 agrees at 10 bases. This CDR3 spans 17 amino acids. J was trimmed by 2 bases and V by 5 bases; bases with no gene match: 10. DNA of the CDR3: TGTGCCAGCAGTGGAACGGGACAGGGGTCCAACACAGATACGCAGTATTTT. It yields the protein CASSGTGQGSNTDTQYF.

This clonotype has more than one count but fewer than ten. This chain links TRBV12-3 or TRBV12-4 with TRBJ1-4; the D gene is possibly TRBD1 (5 bases). Trimming pared 7 bases from V and 8 bases from J, leaving 23 bases between. This CDR3 region has 16 residues. The CDR3 sequence: CASKPGSRGLREKLFF. CDR3 bases: TGTGCCAGCAAACCAGGGAGCCGGGGATTACGCGAAAAACTGTTTTTT.

This clonotype has only a few counts. The J gene is TRBJ1-4, the V gene TRBV7-8; TRBD1 matches at 7 bases. The germline CDR1 and CDR2 sequences are SGHVS and FQNEAQ. The CDR3 runs to 15 residues. Germline trimming cut 5 bases from V and 8 bases from J; bases unmatched to any gene: 11. The CDR3 DNA sequence: TGTGCCAGCAGCACCGAGACAGGGCACGGAGAAAAACTGTTTTTT. The encoded protein is CASSTETGHGEKLFF.

This chain links TRBV11-2 with TRBJ2-1, with D possibly TRBD2 on 6 matching bases. The V end lost 0 bases, the J end lost 10 bases, and 16 bases lay between the germline ends. The CDR3 is 15 amino acids. Germline CDR1 SGHAT, CDR2 FQNNGV. The CDR3 reads CASSLERGGRDEQFF. The CDR3 region has the DNA TGTGCCAGCAGCTTAGAACGGGGAGGAAGGGACGAGCAGTTCTTC.

The chain employs TRBV27 and TRBJ2-2, with D perhaps TRBD2 (6 bases). V lost 1 base to trimming and J lost 7 bases, with 16 bases between them. The CDR3 contains 16 residues. Germline values: CDR1 MNHEY, CDR2 SMNVEV (reference sequence). CDR3 sequence reads: CASSLWSNGRGGELFF. The CDR3 bases are TGTGCCAGCAGTTTATGGAGTAACGGGAGAGGCGGGGAGCTGTTTTTT.

This clonotype came up a few times. The rearrangement uses TRBV19 and TRBJ2-7; 10 nucleotides agree with TRBD2. This CDR3 spans 16 amino acids. The V gene's germline CDR1 is LNHDA and CDR2 SQIVND (reference sequence). The junction had 10 bases not matched to a gene; V was cut back by 4 bases and J by 4 bases. The CDR3 DNA sequence: TGTGCCAGTAGTAACCATCTAGCGGGAGAGTTTTACGAGCAGTACTTC. Translated, it gives CASSNHLAGEFYEQYF.

This sequence joins TRBV27 and TRBJ2-1; D might be TRBD1 (6 bases). Deletions cut 6 bases from V and 6 bases from J, with 9 bases between. CDR1 and CDR2 from the germline V gene are MNHEY and SMNVEV (reference sequence). The CDR3 covers 12 residues. The CDR3 DNA reads TGTGCCAGCAGCACAGGGTTCAATGAGCAGTTCTTC. This translates into CASSTGFNEQFF.

This chain links TRBV13 with TRBJ2-1; 8 nucleotides match TRBD2. The V and J ends lost 8 bases and 6 bases, in that order; junction bases with no gene match: 6. CDR1 and CDR2 from the germline V gene are PRHDT and FYEKMQ (reference sequence). The CDR3 totals 13 residues. CDR3 sequence (DNA): TGTGCCAGCGTTAGCGGGGCCCTCAATGAGCAGTTCTTC. This encodes CASVSGALNEQFF.

This clonotype was seen more than once but under ten times. The V and J genes are TRBV28 and TRBJ1-5; 7 bases map to TRBD1. CDR3 length: 16 residues. Looked up from germline, CDR1 is MDHEN and CDR2 is SYDVKM. V lost 7 bases, J lost 7 bases, and 16 bases stayed unmatched. This CDR3 reads CASNPYPPATGQPQHF. The CDR3 nucleotides are TGTGCCAGCAACCCTTACCCACCTGCGACAGGGCAGCCCCAGCATTTT.

This clonotype was observed a handful of times. V is TRBV28 and J is TRBJ1-2, with 7 bases lining up with TRBD1. Per germline, CDR1 MDHEN and CDR2 SYDVKM. This CDR3 spans 12 amino acids. Trimming took 5 bases from V and 7 from J; bases not matched to a gene: 4. CDR3 sequence: CASSLGTVGYTF. DNA for the CDR3: TGTGCCAGCAGTCTCGGGACAGTTGGCTACACCTTC.